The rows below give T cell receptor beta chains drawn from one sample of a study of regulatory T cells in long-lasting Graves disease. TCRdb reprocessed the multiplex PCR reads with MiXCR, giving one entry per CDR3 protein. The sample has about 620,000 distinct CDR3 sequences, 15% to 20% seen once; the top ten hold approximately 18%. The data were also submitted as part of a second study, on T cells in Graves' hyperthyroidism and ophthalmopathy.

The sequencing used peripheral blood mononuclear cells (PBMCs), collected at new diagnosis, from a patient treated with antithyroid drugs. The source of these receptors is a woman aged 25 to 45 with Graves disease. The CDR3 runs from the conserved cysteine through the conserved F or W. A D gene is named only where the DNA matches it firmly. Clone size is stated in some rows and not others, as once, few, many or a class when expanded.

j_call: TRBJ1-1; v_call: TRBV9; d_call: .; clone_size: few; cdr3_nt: TGTGCCAGCAACCCCCGGGGGAACACTGAAGCTTTCTTT; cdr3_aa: CASNPRGNTEAFF
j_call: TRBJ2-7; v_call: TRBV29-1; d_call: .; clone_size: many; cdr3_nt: TGCAGCGTTCTAAACAGGTCCTACGAGCAGTACTTC; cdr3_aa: CSVLNRSYEQYF
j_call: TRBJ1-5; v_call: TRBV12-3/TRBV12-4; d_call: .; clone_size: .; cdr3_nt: TGTGCCAGCAGCCTCGGGGTGCTTGGCAATCAGCCCCAGCATTTT; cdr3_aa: CASSLGVLGNQPQHF
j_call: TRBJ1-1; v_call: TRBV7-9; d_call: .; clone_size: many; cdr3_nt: TGTGCCAGCAGCTTAAGGCTACCTGAAGCTTTCTTT; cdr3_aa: CASSLRLPEAFF
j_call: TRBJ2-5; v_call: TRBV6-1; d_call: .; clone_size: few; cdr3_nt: TGTGCCAGCAAATCCCCGACTAGTACGGGGACCCAGTACTTC; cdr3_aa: CASKSPTSTGTQYF
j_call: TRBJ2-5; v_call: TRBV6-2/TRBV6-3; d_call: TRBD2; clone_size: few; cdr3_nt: TGTGCCAGCAGACCGACTAGCGGGGTACAAGAGACCCAGTACTTC; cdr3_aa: CASRPTSGVQETQYF
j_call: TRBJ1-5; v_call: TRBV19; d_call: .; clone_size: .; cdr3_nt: TGTGCCAGTAGTATAGTGAGTAGCAATCAGCCCCAGCATTTT; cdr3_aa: CASSIVSSNQPQHF
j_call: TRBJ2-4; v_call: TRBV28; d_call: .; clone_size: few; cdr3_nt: TGTGCCAGCAGTTCCTTCGGGCAGCTAGCCAAAAACATTCAGTACTTC; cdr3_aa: CASSSFGQLAKNIQYF
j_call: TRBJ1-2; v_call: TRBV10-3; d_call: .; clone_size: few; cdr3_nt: TGTGCCATCAGTGACCCCACCGGGATTCCGAGTGGCTACACCTTC; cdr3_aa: CAISDPTGIPSGYTF
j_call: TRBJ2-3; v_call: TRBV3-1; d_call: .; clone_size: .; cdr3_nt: TGTGCCAGCAGCATGGCCACCACAGATACGCAGTATTTT; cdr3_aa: CASSMATTDTQYF
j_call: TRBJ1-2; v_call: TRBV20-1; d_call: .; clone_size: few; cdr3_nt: TGCAGTCCACCGACGGCCCTGGAAGGCTACACCTTC; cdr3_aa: CSPPTALEGYTF
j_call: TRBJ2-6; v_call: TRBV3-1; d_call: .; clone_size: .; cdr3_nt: TGTGCCAGCAGCTCAAGGAGGGCAGGGCTAGTGGCTGGGGCCAACGTCCTGACTTTC; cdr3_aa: CASSSRRAGLVAGANVLTF
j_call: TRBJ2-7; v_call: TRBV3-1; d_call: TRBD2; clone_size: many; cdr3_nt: TGTGCCAGCAGCCGACGGGCTAGCGGCTACGAGCAGTACTTC; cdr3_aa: CASSRRASGYEQYF
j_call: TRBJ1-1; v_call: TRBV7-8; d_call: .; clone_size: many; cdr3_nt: TGTGCCAGCAGCCCCTCGGAGCAATTGAACACTGAAGCTTTCTTT; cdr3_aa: CASSPSEQLNTEAFF
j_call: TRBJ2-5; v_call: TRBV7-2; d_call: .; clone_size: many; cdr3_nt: TGTGCCAGCAGCTTAGAGAGACCCATGGAGACCCAGTACTTC; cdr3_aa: CASSLERPMETQYF
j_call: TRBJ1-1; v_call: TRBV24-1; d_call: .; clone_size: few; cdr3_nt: TGTGCCACCAGTGATTATAAGTCCGCCAGGGGCGTAGGGGCTTTCTTT; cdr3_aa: CATSDYKSARGVGAFF
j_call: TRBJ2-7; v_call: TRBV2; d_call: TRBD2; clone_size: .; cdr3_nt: TGTGCCAGCAGTGAAGAGCAGCGGGGCCCCTACGAGCAGTACTTC; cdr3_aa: CASSEEQRGPYEQYF
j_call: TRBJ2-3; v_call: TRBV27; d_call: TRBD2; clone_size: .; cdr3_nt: TGTGCCAGCAGTTTGGGACTAGCGGGGAATACGCAGTATTTT; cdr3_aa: CASSLGLAGNTQYF
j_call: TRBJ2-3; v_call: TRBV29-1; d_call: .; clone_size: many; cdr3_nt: TGCAGCGGCGGGACAGAAGATACGCAGTATTTT; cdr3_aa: CSGGTEDTQYF
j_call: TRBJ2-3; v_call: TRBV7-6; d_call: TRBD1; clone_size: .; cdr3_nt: TGTGCCAGCAGCTGGGGACAGGGGAATCCAGATACGCAGTATTTT; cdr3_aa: CASSWGQGNPDTQYF
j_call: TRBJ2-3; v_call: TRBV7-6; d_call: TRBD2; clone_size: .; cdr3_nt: TGTGCCAGCAGCTATTTAGCGGGAGATAGTACAGATACGCAGTATTTT; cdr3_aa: CASSYLAGDSTDTQYF
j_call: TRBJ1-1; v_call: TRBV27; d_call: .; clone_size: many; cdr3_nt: TGTGCCAGCAGTTTGCGGGGCTCGGTGGAAGCTTTCTTT; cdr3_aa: CASSLRGSVEAFF
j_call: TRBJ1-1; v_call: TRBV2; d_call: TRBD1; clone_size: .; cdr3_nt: TGTGCCAGCACGACAGGGGCGGGGGGGAACACTGAAGCTCTCTTT; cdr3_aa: CASTTGAGGNTEALF
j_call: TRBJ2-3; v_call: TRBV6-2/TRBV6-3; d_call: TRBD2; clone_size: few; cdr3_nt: TGTGCCAGCAGGCCCCGGCAGGGACTAAACACAGATACGCAGTATTTT; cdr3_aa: CASRPRQGLNTDTQYF
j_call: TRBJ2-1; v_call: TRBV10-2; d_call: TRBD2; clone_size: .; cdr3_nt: TGCGCCAGCAGTGGGACTAGCGGGAGGTTGGATGAGCAGTTCTTC; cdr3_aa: CASSGTSGRLDEQFF
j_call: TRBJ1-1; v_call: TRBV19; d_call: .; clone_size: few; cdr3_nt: TGTGCCAGTAGTCCGGACCCAGTGAACACTGAAGCTTTCTTT; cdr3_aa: CASSPDPVNTEAFF
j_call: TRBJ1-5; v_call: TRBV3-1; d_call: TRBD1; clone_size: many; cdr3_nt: TGTGCCAGCAGCATGGGACAGGGAAGCAATCAGCCCCAGCATTTT; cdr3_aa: CASSMGQGSNQPQHF
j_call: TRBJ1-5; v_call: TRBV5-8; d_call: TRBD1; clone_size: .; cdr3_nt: TGTGCCAGCAGCCCCCTCAGGGGACAGGGGGGTCAGCCCCAGCATTTT; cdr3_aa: CASSPLRGQGGQPQHF
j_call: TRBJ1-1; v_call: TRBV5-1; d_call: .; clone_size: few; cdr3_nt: TGCGCCAGCAGCTTGTGGGAGTCCACTGAAGCTTTCTTT; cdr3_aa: CASSLWESTEAFF
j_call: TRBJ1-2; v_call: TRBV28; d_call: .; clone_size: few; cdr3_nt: TGTGCCAGCAGTTTGGGGTGGAACGGCTACACCTTC; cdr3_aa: CASSLGWNGYTF
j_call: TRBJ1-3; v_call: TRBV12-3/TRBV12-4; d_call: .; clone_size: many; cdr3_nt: TGTGCCAGCAGTTCACTCAGGGGATGGGGAAACACCATATATTTT; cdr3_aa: CASSSLRGWGNTIYF
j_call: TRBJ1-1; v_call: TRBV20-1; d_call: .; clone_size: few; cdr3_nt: TGCAGTGCTAGAAGAGGGTTCGGTGAAGCTTTCTTT; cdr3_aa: CSARRGFGEAFF
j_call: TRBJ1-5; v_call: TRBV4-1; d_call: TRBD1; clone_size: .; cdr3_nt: TGCGCCAGCAGCCAGACCGGGACAGGCCTTTATAGCAATCAGCCCCAGCATTTT; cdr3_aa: CASSQTGTGLYSNQPQHF
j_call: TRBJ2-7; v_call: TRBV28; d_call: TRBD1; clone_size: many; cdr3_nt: TGTGCCAGCAGTGCCTCGGCGGGACAGGGAAGCTACGAGCAGTACTTC; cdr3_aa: CASSASAGQGSYEQYF
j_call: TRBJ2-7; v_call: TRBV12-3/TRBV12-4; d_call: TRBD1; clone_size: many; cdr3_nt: TGTGCCAGCAGTCCAGGAGCCGGGACAGTGATCTACGAGCAGTACTTC; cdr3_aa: CASSPGAGTVIYEQYF
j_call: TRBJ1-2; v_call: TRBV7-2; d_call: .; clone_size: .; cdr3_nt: TGTGCCAGCAGCGTAGATCCCTATGGCTACACCTTC; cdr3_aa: CASSVDPYGYTF
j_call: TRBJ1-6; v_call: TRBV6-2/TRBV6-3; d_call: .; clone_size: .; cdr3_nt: TGTGCCAGCTTTCGGGACCGAAATTCACCCCTCCACTTT; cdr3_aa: CASFRDRNSPLHF
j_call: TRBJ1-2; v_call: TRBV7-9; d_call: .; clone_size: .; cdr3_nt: TGTGCCAGCAGCGTAGGGCAGGAACCCTATGGCTACACCTTC; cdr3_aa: CASSVGQEPYGYTF
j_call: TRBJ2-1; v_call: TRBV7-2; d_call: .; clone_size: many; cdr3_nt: TGTGCCAGCAGCGAAGGACAGTCTTCCTACAATGAGCAGTTCTTC; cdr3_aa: CASSEGQSSYNEQFF
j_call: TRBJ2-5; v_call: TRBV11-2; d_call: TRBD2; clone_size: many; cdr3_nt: TGTGCCAGCAGCTTAATCTGGGACTATAGGGACCAAGAGACCCAGTACTTC; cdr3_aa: CASSLIWDYRDQETQYF
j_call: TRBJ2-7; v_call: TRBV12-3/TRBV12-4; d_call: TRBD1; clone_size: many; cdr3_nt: TGTGCCAGCAGCCGCCGGGACAGGGAATACGAGCAGTACTTC; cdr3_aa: CASSRRDREYEQYF
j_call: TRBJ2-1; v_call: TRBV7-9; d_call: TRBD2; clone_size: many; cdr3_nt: TGTGCCAGCAGCTTTTCACTAGCGGGAGGGCCGAGAAATGAGCAGTTCTTC; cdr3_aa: CASSFSLAGGPRNEQFF
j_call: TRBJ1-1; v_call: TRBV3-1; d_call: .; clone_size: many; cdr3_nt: TGTGCCAGCAGCCATTTTGGGGGAGGCCGAGTTGAAGCTTTCTTT; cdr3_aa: CASSHFGGGRVEAFF
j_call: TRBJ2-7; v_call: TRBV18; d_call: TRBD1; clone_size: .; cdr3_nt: TGTGCCAGCTCACCCCTCGGACAGGGACTCTACGAGCAGTACTTC; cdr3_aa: CASSPLGQGLYEQYF
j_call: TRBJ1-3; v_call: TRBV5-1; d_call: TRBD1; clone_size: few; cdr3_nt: TGCGCCAGCAGCAGAGGACAGGGAGTCTCTGGAAACACCATATATTTT; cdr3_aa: CASSRGQGVSGNTIYF
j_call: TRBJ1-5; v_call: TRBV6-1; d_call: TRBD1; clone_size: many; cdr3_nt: TGTGCCAGCAGTCCACCGGGACAGGGCAATCAGCCCCAGCATTTT; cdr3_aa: CASSPPGQGNQPQHF
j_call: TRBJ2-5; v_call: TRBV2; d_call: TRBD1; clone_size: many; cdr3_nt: TGTGCCAGCAACGACAGGGGGAGCGAGACCCAGTACTTC; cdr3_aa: CASNDRGSETQYF
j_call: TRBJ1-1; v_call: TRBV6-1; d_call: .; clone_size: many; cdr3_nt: TGTGCCAGCAACTGGAACACTGAAGCTTTCTTT; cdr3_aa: CASNWNTEAFF
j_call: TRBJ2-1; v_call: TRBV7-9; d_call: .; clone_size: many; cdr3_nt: TGTGCCAGCAGCTTAGGTAGCGGACACAATGAGCAGTTCTTC; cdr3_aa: CASSLGSGHNEQFF
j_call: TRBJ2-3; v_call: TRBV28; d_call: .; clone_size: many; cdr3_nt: TGTGCCAGCAACTCAGGGTGGGGAGATACGCAGTATTTT; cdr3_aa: CASNSGWGDTQYF
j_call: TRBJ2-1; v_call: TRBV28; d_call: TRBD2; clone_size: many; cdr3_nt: TGTGCCAGCAGCCCCTTCCGGCTAGCGGGAGGACCGAATGAGCAGTTCTTC; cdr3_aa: CASSPFRLAGGPNEQFF
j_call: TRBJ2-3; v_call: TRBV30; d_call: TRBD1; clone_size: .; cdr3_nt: TGTGCCTGGAGGAGACAGGGAAACACAGATACGCAGTATTTT; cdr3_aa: CAWRRQGNTDTQYF
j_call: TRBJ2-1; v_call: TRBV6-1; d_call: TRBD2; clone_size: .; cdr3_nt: TGTGCCAGCATTGGACTAGCGGGAGGCGGGAGCTCCTACAATGAGCAGTTCTTC; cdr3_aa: CASIGLAGGGSSYNEQFF
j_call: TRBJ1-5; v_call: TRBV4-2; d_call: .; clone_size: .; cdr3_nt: TGTGCCAGCAGCCAAGCGACAGCCAATCAGCCCCAGCATTTT; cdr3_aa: CASSQATANQPQHF
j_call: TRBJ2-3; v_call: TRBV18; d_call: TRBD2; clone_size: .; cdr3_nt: TGTGCCAGCTCCACCTCTTTCCTAGCGGAGAGCACAGATACGCAGTATTTT; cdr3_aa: CASSTSFLAESTDTQYF